The present T cell receptor (beta chain) was sequenced within a study of blood T cell repertoires in COVID-19. The CDR3 is 17 amino acids. Germline values: CDR1 MNHEY, CDR2 SVGEGT. The V segment lost 2 bases and the J segment 6 bases; nucleotides outside the gene matches: 15. Produced via immunoSEQ multiplex PCR; TCRdb's table is partial and in-frame only. The sample contains more than 250,000 clones, around 88% of which appear only once. The specimen was PBMCs or T cells enriched from blood (not recorded which). This chain connects TRBV6-2 or TRBV6-3 to TRBJ1-2; 7 nucleotides line up with TRBD1. The TCR sequence derives from a woman aged 40 to 49 who had recovered from COVID-19. The CDR3 reads CASSYRLRGDIWDGYTF. The DNA for the CDR3 is TGTGCCAGCAGTTACAGGCTCAGGGGGGATATTTGGGATGGCTACACCTTC.